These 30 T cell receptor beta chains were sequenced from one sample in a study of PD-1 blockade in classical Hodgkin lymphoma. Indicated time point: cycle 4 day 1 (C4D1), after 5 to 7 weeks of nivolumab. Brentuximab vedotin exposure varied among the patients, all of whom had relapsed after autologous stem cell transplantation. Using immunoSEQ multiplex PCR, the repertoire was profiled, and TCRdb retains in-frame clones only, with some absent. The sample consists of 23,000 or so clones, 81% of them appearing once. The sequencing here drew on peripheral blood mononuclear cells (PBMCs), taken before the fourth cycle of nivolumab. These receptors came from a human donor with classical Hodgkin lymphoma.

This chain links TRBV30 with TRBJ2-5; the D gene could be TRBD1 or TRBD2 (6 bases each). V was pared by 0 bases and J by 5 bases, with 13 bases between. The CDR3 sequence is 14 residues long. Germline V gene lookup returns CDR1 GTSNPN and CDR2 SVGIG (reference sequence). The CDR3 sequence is CAWSVGGKAETQYF. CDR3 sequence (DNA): TGTGCCTGGAGTGTAGGGGGGAAAGCGGAGACCCAGTACTTC.

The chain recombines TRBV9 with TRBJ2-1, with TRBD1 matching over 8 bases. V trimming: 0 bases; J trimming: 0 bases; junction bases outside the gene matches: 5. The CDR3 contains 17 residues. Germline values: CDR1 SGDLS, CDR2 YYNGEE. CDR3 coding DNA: TGTGCCAGCAGCGTAGTGGGGACAGGCCTCTCCTACAATGAGCAGTTCTTC. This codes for CASSVVGTGLSYNEQFF.

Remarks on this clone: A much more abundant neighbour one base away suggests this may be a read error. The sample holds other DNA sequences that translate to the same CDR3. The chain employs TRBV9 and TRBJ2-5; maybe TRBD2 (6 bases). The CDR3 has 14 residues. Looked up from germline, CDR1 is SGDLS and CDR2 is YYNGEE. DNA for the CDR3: TGCGCCAGCAGCGTAGGAGGGGTCGGGGAGACCCAGTACTTC. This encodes CASSVGGVGETQYF.

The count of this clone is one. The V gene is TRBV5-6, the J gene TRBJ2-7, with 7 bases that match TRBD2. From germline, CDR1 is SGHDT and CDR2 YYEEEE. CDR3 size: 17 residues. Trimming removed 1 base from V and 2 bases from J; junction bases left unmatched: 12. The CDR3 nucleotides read TGTGCCAGCAGCTTGTGGGGAGCGGGAATGAAAACCTACGAGCAGTACTTC. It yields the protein CASSLWGAGMKTYEQYF.

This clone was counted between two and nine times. The CDR3 region has the DNA TGCGCCAGCAGCCAACATACGGGGAGCCCTGCCTACGAGCAGTACTTC. Its translation is CASSQHTGSPAYEQYF. The rearrangement links TRBV4-1 to TRBJ2-7; D may be TRBD2 (5 bases). The CDR3 length is 16 residues. Germline V gene lookup returns CDR1 MGHRA and CDR2 YSYEKL. V lost 2 bases and J lost 2, with 16 bases in between.

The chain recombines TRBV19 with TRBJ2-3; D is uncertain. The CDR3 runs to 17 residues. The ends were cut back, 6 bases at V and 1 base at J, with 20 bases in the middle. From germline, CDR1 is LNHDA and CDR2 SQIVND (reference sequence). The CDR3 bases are TGTGCCAGTAGATCTCTGCTGAACGAGCCAGGCACAGATACGCAGTATTTT. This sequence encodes CASRSLLNEPGTDTQYF.

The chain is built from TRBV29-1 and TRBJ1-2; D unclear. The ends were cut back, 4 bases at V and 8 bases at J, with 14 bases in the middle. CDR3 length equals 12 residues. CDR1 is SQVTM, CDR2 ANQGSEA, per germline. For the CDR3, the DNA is TGCAGCGTTGCATGGCTTATGGGGGGCTACACCTTC. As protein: CSVAWLMGGYTF.

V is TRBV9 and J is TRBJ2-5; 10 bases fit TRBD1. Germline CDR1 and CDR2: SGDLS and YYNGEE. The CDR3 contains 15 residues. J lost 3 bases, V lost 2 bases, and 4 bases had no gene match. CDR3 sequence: CASSVGTGAEETQYF. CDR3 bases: TGTGCCAGCAGCGTCGGGACAGGGGCTGAAGAGACCCAGTACTTC.

CDR3 sequence (DNA): TGTGCCTGGAGTCATGGTTCGATCGCTGAAGCTTTCTTT. Residues: CAWSHGSIAEAFF. The genes are TRBV30 and TRBJ1-1, with no clear D. Trimming stripped 2 bases from V and 6 bases from J, with 13 bases between. The CDR3 contains 13 residues. Germline V gene sequence: CDR1 GTSNPN, CDR2 SVGIG (reference sequence).

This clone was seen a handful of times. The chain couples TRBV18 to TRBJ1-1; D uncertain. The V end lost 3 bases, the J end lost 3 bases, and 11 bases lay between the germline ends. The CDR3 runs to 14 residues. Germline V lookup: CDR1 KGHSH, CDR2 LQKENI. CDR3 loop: CASSPTGVDTEAFF. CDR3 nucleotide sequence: TGTGCCAGCTCACCTACCGGGGTGGACACTGAAGCTTTCTTT.

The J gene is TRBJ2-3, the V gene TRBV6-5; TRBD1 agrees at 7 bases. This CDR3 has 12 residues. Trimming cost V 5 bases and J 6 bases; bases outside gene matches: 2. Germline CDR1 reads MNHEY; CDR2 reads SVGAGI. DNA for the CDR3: TGTGCCAGCAGTCCGACAGGGGATACGCAGTATTTT. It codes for CASSPTGDTQYF.

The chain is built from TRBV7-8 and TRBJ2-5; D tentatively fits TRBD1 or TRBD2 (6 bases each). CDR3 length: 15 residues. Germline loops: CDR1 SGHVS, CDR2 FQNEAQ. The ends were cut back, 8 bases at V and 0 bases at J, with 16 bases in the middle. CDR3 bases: TGTGCCAGCGACCCATGGAGGGGGAACCAAGAGACCCAGTACTTC. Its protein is CASDPWRGNQETQYF.

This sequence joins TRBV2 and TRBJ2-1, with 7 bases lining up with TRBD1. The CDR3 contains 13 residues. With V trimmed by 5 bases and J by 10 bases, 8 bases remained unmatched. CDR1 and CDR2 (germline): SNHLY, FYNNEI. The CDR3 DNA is TGTGCCAGCAGTAAAGTGGCAGGGGGAGAGCAGTTCTTC. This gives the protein CASSKVAGGEQFF. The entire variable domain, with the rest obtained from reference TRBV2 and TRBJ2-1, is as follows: EPEVTQTPSHQVTQMGQEVILRCVPISNHLYFYWYRQILGQKVEFLVSFYNNEISEKSEIFDDQFSVERPDGSNFTLKIRSTKLEDSAMYFCASSKVAGGEQFFGPGTRLTVL.

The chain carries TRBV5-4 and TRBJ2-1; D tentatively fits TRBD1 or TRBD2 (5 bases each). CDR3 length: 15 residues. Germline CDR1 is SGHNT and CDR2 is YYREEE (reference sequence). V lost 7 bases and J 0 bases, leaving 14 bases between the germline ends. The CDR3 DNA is TGTGCCAGCGCCTTGGGGCGGGTCTCCTACAATGAGCAGTTCTTC. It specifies CASALGRVSYNEQFF.

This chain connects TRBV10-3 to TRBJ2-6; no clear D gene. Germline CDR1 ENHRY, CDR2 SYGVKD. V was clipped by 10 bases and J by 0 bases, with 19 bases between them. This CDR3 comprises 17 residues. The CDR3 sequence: CATIRSDGNSGANVLTF. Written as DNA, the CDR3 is TGTGCCACCATCAGATCGGACGGAAACTCTGGGGCCAACGTCCTGACTTTC.

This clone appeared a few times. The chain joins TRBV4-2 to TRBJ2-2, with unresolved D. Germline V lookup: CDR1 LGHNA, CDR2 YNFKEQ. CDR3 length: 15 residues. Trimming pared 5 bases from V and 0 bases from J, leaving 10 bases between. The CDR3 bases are TGTGCCAGCAGCAGCCAGGTAGCGAACACCGGGGAGCTGTTTTTT. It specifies CASSSQVANTGELFF.

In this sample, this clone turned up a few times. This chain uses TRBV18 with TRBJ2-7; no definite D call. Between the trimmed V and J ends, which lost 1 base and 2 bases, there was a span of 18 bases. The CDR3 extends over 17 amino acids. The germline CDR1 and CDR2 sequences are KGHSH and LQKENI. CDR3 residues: CASSPLGPPSLAYEQYF. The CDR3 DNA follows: TGTGCCAGCTCACCACTCGGACCTCCCTCCTTAGCCTACGAGCAGTACTTC. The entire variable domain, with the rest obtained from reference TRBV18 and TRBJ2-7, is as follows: NAGVMQNPRHLVRRRGQEARLRCSPMKGHSHVYWYRQLPEEGLKFMVYLQKENIIDESGMPKERFSAEFPKEGPSILRIQQVVRGDSAAYFCASSPLGPPSLAYEQYFGPGTRLTVT.

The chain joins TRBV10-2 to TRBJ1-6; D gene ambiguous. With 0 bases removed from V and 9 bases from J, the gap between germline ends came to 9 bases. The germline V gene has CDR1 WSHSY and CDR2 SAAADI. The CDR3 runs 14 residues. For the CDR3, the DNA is TGCGCCAGCAGTGAGTCGAGGGTGGGTTCACCCCTCCACTTT. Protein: CASSESRVGSPLHF.

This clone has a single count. The CDR3 DNA reads TGTGCCTGGAGGCCGAGCTCCTACAATGAGCAGTTCTTC. Translated, it gives CAWRPSSYNEQFF. This chain joins TRBV30 and TRBJ2-1; D gene ambiguous. The germline gives CDR1 GTSNPN, CDR2 SVGIG (reference sequence). The V gene lost 3 bases and the J gene lost 0 bases, with 6 bases spanning the gap. The CDR3 covers 13 residues. The full variable domain, completed using reference TRBV30 and TRBJ2-1, is SQTIHQWPATLVQPVGSPLSLECTVEGTSNPNLYWYRQAAGRGLQLLFYSVGIGQISSEVPQNLSASRPQDRQFILSSKKLLLSDSGFYLCAWRPSSYNEQFFGPGTRLTVL.

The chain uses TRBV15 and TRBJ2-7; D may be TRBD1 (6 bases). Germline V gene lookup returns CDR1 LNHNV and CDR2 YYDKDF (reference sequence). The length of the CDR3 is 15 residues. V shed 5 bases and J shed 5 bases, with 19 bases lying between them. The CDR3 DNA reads TGTGCCACCAGCCCTTTGACGGGACAAGGACACGAGCAGTACTTC. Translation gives CATSPLTGQGHEQYF.

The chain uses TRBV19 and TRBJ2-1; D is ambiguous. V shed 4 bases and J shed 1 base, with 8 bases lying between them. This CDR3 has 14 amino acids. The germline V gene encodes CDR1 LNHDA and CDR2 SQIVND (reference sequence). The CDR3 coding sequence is TGTGCCAGTAGTAGAACGCGGTCCTACAATGAGCAGTTCTTC. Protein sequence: CASSRTRSYNEQFF.

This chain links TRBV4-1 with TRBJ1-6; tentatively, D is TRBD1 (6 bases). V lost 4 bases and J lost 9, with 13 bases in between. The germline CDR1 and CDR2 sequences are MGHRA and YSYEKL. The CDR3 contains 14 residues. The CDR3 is CASSPQTGPSPLHF. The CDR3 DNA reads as TGCGCCAGCAGCCCACAAACAGGGCCTTCACCCCTCCACTTT.

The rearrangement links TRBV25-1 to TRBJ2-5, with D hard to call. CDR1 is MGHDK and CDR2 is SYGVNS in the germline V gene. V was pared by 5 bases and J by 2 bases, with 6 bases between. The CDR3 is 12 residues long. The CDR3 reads CASSLRQETQYF. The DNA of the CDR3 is TGTGCCAGCAGTCTCCGACAAGAGACCCAGTACTTC.

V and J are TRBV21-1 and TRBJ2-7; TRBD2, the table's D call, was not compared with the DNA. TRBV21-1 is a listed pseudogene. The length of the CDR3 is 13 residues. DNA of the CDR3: TGTGCCAGCAGCAAACCCGGCTCCTACGAGCAGTACTTC. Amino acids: CASSKPGSYEQYF.

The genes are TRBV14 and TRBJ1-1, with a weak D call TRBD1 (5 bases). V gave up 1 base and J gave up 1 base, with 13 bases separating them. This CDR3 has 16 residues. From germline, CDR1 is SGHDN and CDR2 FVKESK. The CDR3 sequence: CASSQAKGLTNTEAFF. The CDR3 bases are TGTGCCAGCAGCCAAGCTAAGGGGTTAACGAACACTGAAGCTTTCTTT.

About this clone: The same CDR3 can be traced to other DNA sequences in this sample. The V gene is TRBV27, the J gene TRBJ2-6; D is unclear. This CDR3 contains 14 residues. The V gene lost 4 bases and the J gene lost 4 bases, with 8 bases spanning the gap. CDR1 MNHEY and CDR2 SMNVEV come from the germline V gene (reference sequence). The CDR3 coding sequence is TGTGCCAGCAGTTATGGACCGGGGGCCAACGTCCTGACTTTC. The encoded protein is CASSYGPGANVLTF.

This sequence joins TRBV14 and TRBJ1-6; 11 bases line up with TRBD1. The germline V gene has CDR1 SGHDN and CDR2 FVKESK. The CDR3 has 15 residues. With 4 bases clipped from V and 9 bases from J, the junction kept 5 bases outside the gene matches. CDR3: CASSPDGTGGSPLHF. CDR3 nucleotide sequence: TGTGCCAGCAGCCCGGACGGGACAGGGGGTTCACCCCTCCACTTT.

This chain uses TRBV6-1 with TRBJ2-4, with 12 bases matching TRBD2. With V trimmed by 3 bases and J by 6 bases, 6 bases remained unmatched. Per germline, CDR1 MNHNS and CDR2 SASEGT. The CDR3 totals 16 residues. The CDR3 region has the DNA TGTGCCAGCAGTGAGGGTAAGGGACTAGCGGGAAACATTCAGTACTTC. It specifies CASSEGKGLAGNIQYF.

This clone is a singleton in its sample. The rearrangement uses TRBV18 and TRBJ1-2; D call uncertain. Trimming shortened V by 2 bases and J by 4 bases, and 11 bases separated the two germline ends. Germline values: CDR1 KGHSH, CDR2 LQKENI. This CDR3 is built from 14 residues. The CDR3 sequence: CASSPTQPTYGYTF. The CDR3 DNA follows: TGTGCCAGCTCACCAACCCAGCCTACCTATGGCTACACCTTC.

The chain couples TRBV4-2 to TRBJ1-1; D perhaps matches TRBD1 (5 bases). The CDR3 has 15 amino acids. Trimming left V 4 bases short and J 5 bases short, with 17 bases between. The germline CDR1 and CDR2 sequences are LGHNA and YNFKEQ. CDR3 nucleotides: TGTGCCAGCAGCCCAGAGTGGGACTTTGGAACTGAAGCTTTCTTT. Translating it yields CASSPEWDFGTEAFF.